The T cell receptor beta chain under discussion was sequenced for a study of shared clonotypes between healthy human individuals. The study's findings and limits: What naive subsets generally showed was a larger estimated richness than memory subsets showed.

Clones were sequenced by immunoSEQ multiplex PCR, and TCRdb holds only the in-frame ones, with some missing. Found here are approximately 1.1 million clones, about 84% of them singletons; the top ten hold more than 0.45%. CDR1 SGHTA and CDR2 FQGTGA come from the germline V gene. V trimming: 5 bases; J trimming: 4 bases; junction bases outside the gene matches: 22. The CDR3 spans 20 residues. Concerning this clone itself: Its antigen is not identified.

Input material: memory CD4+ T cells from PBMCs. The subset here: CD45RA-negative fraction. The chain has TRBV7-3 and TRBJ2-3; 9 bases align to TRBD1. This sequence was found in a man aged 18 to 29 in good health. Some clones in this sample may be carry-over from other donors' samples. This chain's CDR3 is CASSNILKEPGQGRADTQYF. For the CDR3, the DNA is TGTGCCAGCAGCAACATCTTGAAAGAACCGGGACAGGGTCGCGCAGATACGCAGTATTTT.